A selection of T cell receptor beta chains follows, all from one sample in a study of shared clonotypes between healthy human individuals. The data were produced by immunoSEQ multiplex PCR, yet TCRdb's version contains in-frame clones alone and is incomplete. Counted here are under 700,000 clones, approximately 96% occurring once; the ten biggest clones make up about 0.11%. Material: naive CD8+ T cells sorted from blood. Receptors were obtained from a woman between 25 and 40 years old in good health. The CDR3 runs from the conserved cysteine through the conserved F or W. D genes are given only for firm matches. Rows give clone size only sometimes, using once, few, many, or a class for an expanded clone.

CDR3nt: TGTGCCACCCTGAGCGGGAGAAGGGCAGATACGCAGTATTTT
CDR3aa: CATLSGRRADTQYF
abundance: NA
d_gene: TRBD2
j_gene: TRBJ2-3
v_gene: TRBV28
len: 14

CDR3nt: TGTGCCAGCTCACCACGGACTAGCGGGAGCACAGATACGCAGTATTTT
CDR3aa: CASSPRTSGSTDTQYF
abundance: NA
d_gene: TRBD2
j_gene: TRBJ2-3
v_gene: TRBV18
len: 16

CDR3nt: TGTGCCAGCCGTCCCCGAGAGCCGTCCTACAATGAGCAGTTCTTC
CDR3aa: CASRPREPSYNEQFF
abundance: NA
d_gene: NA
j_gene: TRBJ2-1
v_gene: TRBV9
len: 15

CDR3nt: TGTGCTAGCAGTTTTACTAGCGCTATATCCTACAATGAGCAGTTCTTC
CDR3aa: CASSFTSAISYNEQFF
abundance: NA
d_gene: TRBD2
j_gene: TRBJ2-1
v_gene: TRBV27
len: 16

CDR3nt: TGTGCCAGCAGCCTCGGACCGCAATCTGGAAACACCATATATTTT
CDR3aa: CASSLGPQSGNTIYF
abundance: NA
d_gene: NA
j_gene: TRBJ1-3
v_gene: TRBV25-1
len: 15

CDR3nt: TGTGCCAGCAGCCGACTAGCGGGAGCTGGCAATGAGCAGTTCTTC
CDR3aa: CASSRLAGAGNEQFF
abundance: once
d_gene: TRBD2
j_gene: TRBJ2-1
v_gene: TRBV14
len: 15

CDR3nt: TGTGCCAGCAGTTACTCTCGCGATCAGCCCCAGCATTTT
CDR3aa: CASSYSRDQPQHF
abundance: NA
d_gene: NA
j_gene: TRBJ1-5
v_gene: TRBV6-6
len: 13

CDR3nt: TGTGCCAGCAGCGGACTCGGGGTAGAGACCCAGTACTTC
CDR3aa: CASSGLGVETQYF
abundance: NA
d_gene: NA
j_gene: TRBJ2-5
v_gene: TRBV7-9
len: 13

CDR3nt: TGTGCCAGCAGTTTACTAGGTTATGGGGATGAAAAACTGTTTTTT
CDR3aa: CASSLLGYGDEKLFF
abundance: NA
d_gene: NA
j_gene: TRBJ1-4
v_gene: TRBV27
len: 15

CDR3nt: TGTGCCAGCAGTGAAACTAATAACTATGGCTACACCTTC
CDR3aa: CASSETNNYGYTF
abundance: NA
d_gene: NA
j_gene: TRBJ1-2
v_gene: TRBV2
len: 13

CDR3nt: TGTGCCAGCACGCCAGGGACAGCTGCTAACTATGGCTACACCTTC
CDR3aa: CASTPGTAANYGYTF
abundance: NA
d_gene: TRBD1
j_gene: TRBJ1-2
v_gene: TRBV27
len: 15

CDR3nt: TGTGCCAGCAGCTTAGAAGTACGGAGCTCCTACGAGCAGTACTTC
CDR3aa: CASSLEVRSSYEQYF
abundance: NA
d_gene: NA
j_gene: TRBJ2-7
v_gene: TRBV11-1
len: 15

CDR3nt: TGTGCCAGCAGCTTAGCGGCAACTAAGTTCAATGAGCAGTTCTTC
CDR3aa: CASSLAATKFNEQFF
abundance: NA
d_gene: NA
j_gene: TRBJ2-1
v_gene: TRBV7-7
len: 15

CDR3nt: TGTGCCAGCAGTTTTGGGGACAGGGACTATGGCTACACCTTC
CDR3aa: CASSFGDRDYGYTF
abundance: NA
d_gene: TRBD1
j_gene: TRBJ1-2
v_gene: TRBV28
len: 14

CDR3nt: TGTGCCAGCAGTGACTGGACTAGCGGCTCTGGGGCCAACGTCCTGACTTTC
CDR3aa: CASSDWTSGSGANVLTF
abundance: NA
d_gene: TRBD2
j_gene: TRBJ2-6
v_gene: TRBV6-1
len: 17

CDR3nt: TGTGCCAGCAGTGACCTAGCGGGAGGGGCTAGCACAGATACGCAGTATTTT
CDR3aa: CASSDLAGGASTDTQYF
abundance: NA
d_gene: TRBD2
j_gene: TRBJ2-3
v_gene: TRBV25-1
len: 17

CDR3nt: TGTGCCAGCAGCCAAGGCATAGCGGGAGAGGGGGGAGAGACCCAGTACTTC
CDR3aa: CASSQGIAGEGGETQYF
abundance: NA
d_gene: TRBD2
j_gene: TRBJ2-5
v_gene: TRBV4-2
len: 17

CDR3nt: TGTGCCAGCAACAGCGGGGGGTACGAGCAGTACTTC
CDR3aa: CASNSGGYEQYF
abundance: NA
d_gene: TRBD2
j_gene: TRBJ2-7
v_gene: TRBV7-6
len: 12

CDR3nt: TGTGCCAGCAGCCACCCCGGGGAGGACCGCTCCTACGAGCAGTACTTC
CDR3aa: CASSHPGEDRSYEQYF
abundance: NA
d_gene: NA
j_gene: TRBJ2-7
v_gene: TRBV28
len: 16

CDR3nt: TGTGCCAGCAGTCTCGGGACTAGCGGGAGTTACGAGCAGTACTTC
CDR3aa: CASSLGTSGSYEQYF
abundance: NA
d_gene: TRBD2
j_gene: TRBJ2-7
v_gene: TRBV27
len: 15

CDR3nt: TGTGCCAGCAGCACAGAGTACGAGCAGTACTTC
CDR3aa: CASSTEYEQYF
abundance: NA
d_gene: NA
j_gene: TRBJ2-7
v_gene: TRBV7-9
len: 11

CDR3nt: TGCAGCGTTGAAGGGGCCCCCGGACTAGCGGGAGACTACGAGCAGTACTTC
CDR3aa: CSVEGAPGLAGDYEQYF
abundance: NA
d_gene: TRBD2
j_gene: TRBJ2-7
v_gene: TRBV29-1
len: 17

CDR3nt: TGTGCCAGCAGCCGCCTGGAGACAGATACGCAGTATTTT
CDR3aa: CASSRLETDTQYF
abundance: NA
d_gene: NA
j_gene: TRBJ2-3
v_gene: TRBV11-2
len: 13

CDR3nt: TGTGCCAGCAGCTTAGCGGGAGGCGGTGATGAGCAGTTCTTC
CDR3aa: CASSLAGGGDEQFF
abundance: NA
d_gene: NA
j_gene: TRBJ2-1
v_gene: TRBV7-6
len: 14

CDR3nt: TGTGCCAGCAGTTTGGTGGGGGGACAGGGTCCCTACGAGCAGTACTTC
CDR3aa: CASSLVGGQGPYEQYF
abundance: NA
d_gene: TRBD1
j_gene: TRBJ2-7
v_gene: TRBV27
len: 16

CDR3nt: TGTGCCAGCAGTTTAGTCGGCTTCGGCCACGAGCAGTACTTC
CDR3aa: CASSLVGFGHEQYF
abundance: NA
d_gene: NA
j_gene: TRBJ2-7
v_gene: TRBV28
len: 14

CDR3nt: TGTGCCAGCAGCCAGGGGGGGTCCCACGAGCAGTACTTC
CDR3aa: CASSQGGSHEQYF
abundance: NA
d_gene: TRBD2
j_gene: TRBJ2-7
v_gene: TRBV14
len: 13

CDR3nt: TGTGCCAGTAGTTGGGGCGGGAGTGGCAATGAGCAGTTCTTC
CDR3aa: CASSWGGSGNEQFF
abundance: NA
d_gene: TRBD2
j_gene: TRBJ2-1
v_gene: TRBV19
len: 14

CDR3nt: TGTGCCAGCAGCCTGGGTGGGGCTAATGAAAAACTGTTTTTT
CDR3aa: CASSLGGANEKLFF
abundance: NA
d_gene: NA
j_gene: TRBJ1-4
v_gene: TRBV5-6
len: 14

CDR3nt: TGTGCCAGCAGTTTCAAACGTAGACTCCTCTACAATGAGCAGTTCTTC
CDR3aa: CASSFKRRLLYNEQFF
abundance: NA
d_gene: NA
j_gene: TRBJ2-1
v_gene: TRBV28
len: 16

CDR3nt: TGTGCCAGCAGTGAAGCAGGCGGGAGTAGGAATGAGCAGTTCTTC
CDR3aa: CASSEAGGSRNEQFF
abundance: NA
d_gene: TRBD2
j_gene: TRBJ2-1
v_gene: TRBV6-1
len: 15

CDR3nt: TGTGCCAGCAGCCCATCTAGCGGGAGCACCTACAATGAGCAGTTCTTC
CDR3aa: CASSPSSGSTYNEQFF
abundance: NA
d_gene: TRBD2
j_gene: TRBJ2-1
v_gene: TRBV27
len: 16

CDR3nt: TGCGCCAGCAGCCAAGATACGGGCAGATACTACGAGCAGTACTTC
CDR3aa: CASSQDTGRYYEQYF
abundance: NA
d_gene: NA
j_gene: TRBJ2-7
v_gene: TRBV4-1
len: 15

CDR3nt: TGTGCCAGCAGCTTGGGCGCTAGCGGGAATGATGAGCAGTTCTTC
CDR3aa: CASSLGASGNDEQFF
abundance: few
d_gene: TRBD2
j_gene: TRBJ2-1
v_gene: TRBV5-4
len: 15

CDR3nt: TGTGCCAGCAGTTCTGAGCTCACGGGGCTCAGGGGAGGTACTGAAGCTTTCTTT
CDR3aa: CASSSELTGLRGGTEAFF
abundance: NA
d_gene: NA
j_gene: TRBJ1-1
v_gene: TRBV28
len: 18

CDR3nt: TGTGCCAGCAGTTTATCGGCCGGGACAGGGGTAAACACCATATATTTT
CDR3aa: CASSLSAGTGVNTIYF
abundance: NA
d_gene: TRBD1
j_gene: TRBJ1-3
v_gene: TRBV27
len: 16

CDR3nt: TGTGCCAGCAGCTTCGGACAGCTTAATGAAAAACTGTTTTTT
CDR3aa: CASSFGQLNEKLFF
abundance: once
d_gene: NA
j_gene: TRBJ1-4
v_gene: TRBV13
len: 14

CDR3nt: TGTGCCAGCAGTTTATTTGCGGGACATAAAGATACGCAGTATTTT
CDR3aa: CASSLFAGHKDTQYF
abundance: NA
d_gene: NA
j_gene: TRBJ2-3
v_gene: TRBV27
len: 15

CDR3nt: TGTGCCAGCAGCTTCCGGGACACCCTATGGGGCTATGGCTACACCTTC
CDR3aa: CASSFRDTLWGYGYTF
abundance: NA
d_gene: NA
j_gene: TRBJ1-2
v_gene: TRBV5-6
len: 16

CDR3nt: TGCAGCGTTGAAGTAACACAGGGCGGCTACACCTTC
CDR3aa: CSVEVTQGGYTF
abundance: few
d_gene: NA
j_gene: TRBJ1-2
v_gene: TRBV29-1
len: 12

CDR3nt: TGTGCCAGCAGCCCCGGGGTCACTAGCGGGTACAATGAGCAGTTCTTC
CDR3aa: CASSPGVTSGYNEQFF
abundance: NA
d_gene: TRBD2
j_gene: TRBJ2-1
v_gene: TRBV4-2
len: 16